This T cell receptor beta chain was sequenced during a study of cytomegalovirus exposure and HLA in healthy donors (dated by TCRdb to 2015 to 2018). About the study as a whole: According to a later analysis, the 120 or so validation repertoires were produced on the same platform as the 666 repertoires of the first cohort. The aim of the study was to test whether cataloging public T cell receptors could identify signatures of past pathogen exposure. In addition to the first cohort of hundreds of subjects, a separate validation cohort of over 90 different subjects was used. High-throughput TCR immunosequencing, statistical association of individual TCRs with disease status, and machine learning were combined to predict cytomegalovirus infection status.

Donors formed part of the validation cohort, which comprised 120 subjects and was distinct from the first cohort of 666 subjects. V is cut back by 0 bases and J by 0 bases, with 4 bases in the junction unmatched. As encoded in the germline V gene, CDR1 is SGDLS while CDR2 is YYNGEE. The CDR3 measures 17 amino acids from cysteine to phenylalanine. Only the CDR3 DNA stays, 51 bases, in frame from base 1. Paper-wide results and their limitations: A later analysis had no HLA typing for the validation cohort, so co-occurrence there was scored across all 120 or so repertoires. The study gave a list of some 150 TCR beta chains associated with cytomegalovirus. According to the authors, the approach could potentially be generalized to other disease states and immunological phenotypes. A later analysis found that TCRs clustered in the first cohort also tended to co-occur in the approximately 120 validation repertoires, with roughly 95% of cluster scores above 0. Most TCR sequences were observed very rarely across donors, whereas some public TCRs were present in many individuals. The classifier was reported to diagnose cytomegalovirus status with high specificity and sensitivity in both the original and validation cohorts. Three of the identified cytomegalovirus-associated TCR beta chains were confirmed in vitro to be specific for cytomegalovirus antigens.

For this clone: The target of this receptor is not known. No quality values exist for individual bases; no much larger clone is one base distant.

Library creation used the immunoSEQ multiplex PCR assay. On the authors' methods: A statistical classification framework was developed to diagnose cytomegalovirus status using the catalog of TCR beta chain sequences. The table was pulled from immuneACCESS by TCRdb, which kept in-frame rearrangements only. Such tables lose some clones; where checked, under half of the loss comes from unresolved V genes, and the rest has no known cause. The DNA was the basis for D and trimming; V, J and clone size are from that table. The sample includes about 92,000 clones, with approximately 95% observed a single time. 1.1% of the sample is held by the ten biggest clonotypes.

Recombination linked TRBV9 to TRBJ2-1; 9 middle bases align to TRBD1. The sequence came from a woman under 40 in good health and CMV-seropositive. The sample consisted of PBMCs. The nucleotides are TGTGCCAGCAGCGTAGCGGGACAGGGAAGCTCCTACAATGAGCAGTTCTTC. The translation is CASSVAGQGSSYNEQFF.